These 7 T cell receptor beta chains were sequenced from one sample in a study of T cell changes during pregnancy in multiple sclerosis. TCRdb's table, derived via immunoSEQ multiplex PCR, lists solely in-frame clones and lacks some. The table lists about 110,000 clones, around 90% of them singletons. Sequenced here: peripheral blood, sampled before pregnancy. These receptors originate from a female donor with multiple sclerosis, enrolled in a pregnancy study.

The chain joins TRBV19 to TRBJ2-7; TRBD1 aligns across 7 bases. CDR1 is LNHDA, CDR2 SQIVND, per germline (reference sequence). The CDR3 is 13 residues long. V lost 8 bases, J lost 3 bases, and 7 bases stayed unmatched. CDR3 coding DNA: TGTGCCAGTGCTTTGCAGGGGGACTACGAGCAGTACTTC. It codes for CASALQGDYEQYF.

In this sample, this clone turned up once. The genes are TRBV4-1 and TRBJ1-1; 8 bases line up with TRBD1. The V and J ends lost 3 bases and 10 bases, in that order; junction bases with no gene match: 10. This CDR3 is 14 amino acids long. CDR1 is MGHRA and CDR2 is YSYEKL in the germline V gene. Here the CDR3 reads CASSQPRQGRTAFF. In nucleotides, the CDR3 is TGCGCCAGCAGCCAGCCCAGACAGGGGAGGACAGCTTTCTTT.

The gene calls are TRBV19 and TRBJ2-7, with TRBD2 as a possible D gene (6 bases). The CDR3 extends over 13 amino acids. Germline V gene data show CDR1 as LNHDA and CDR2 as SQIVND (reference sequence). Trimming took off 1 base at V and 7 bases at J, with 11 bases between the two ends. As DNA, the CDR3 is TGTGCCAGTAGTATAGGGGGGACTCGGGAGCAGTACTTC. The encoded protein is CASSIGGTREQYF.

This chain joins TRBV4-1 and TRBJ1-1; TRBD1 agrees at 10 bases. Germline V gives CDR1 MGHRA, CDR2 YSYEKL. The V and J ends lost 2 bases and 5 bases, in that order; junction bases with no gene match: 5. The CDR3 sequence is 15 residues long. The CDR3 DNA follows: TGCGCCAGCAGCCAACCGGGACAGGGGAAAACTGAAGCTTTCTTT. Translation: CASSQPGQGKTEAFF.

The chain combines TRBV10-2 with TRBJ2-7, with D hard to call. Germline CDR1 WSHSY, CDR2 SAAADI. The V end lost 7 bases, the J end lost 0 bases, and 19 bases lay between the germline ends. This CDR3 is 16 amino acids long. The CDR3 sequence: CASTAELGALSYEQYF. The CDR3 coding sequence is TGCGCCAGCACGGCTGAGCTCGGAGCGCTCTCCTACGAGCAGTACTTC.

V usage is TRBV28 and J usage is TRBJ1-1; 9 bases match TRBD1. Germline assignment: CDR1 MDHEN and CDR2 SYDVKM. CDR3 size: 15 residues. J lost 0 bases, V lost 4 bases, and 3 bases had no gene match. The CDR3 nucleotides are TGTGCCAGCAGTTCCCGGACAGGGGTGAACACTGAAGCTTTCTTT. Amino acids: CASSSRTGVNTEAFF. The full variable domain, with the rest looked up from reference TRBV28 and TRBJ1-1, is DVKVTQSSRYLVKRTGEKVFLECVQDMDHENMFWYRQDPGLGLRLIYFSYDVKMKEKGDIPEGYSVSREKKERFSLILESASTNQTSMYLCASSSRTGVNTEAFFGQGTRLTVV.

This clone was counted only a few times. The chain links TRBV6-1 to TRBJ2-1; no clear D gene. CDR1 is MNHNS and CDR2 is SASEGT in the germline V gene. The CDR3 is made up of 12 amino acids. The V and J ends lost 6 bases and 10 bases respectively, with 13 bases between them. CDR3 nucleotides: TGTGCCAGCAGCCTACTGACATTGGAGCAGTTCTTC. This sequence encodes CASSLLTLEQFF.